This passage covers 14 T cell receptor beta chains from one sample sequenced in a study of shared clonotypes between healthy human individuals. Clones were sequenced by immunoSEQ multiplex PCR, and TCRdb holds only the in-frame ones, with some missing. The sample shows approximately 710,000 clones, 90% of them seen only once. Input material: memory CD8+ T cells from PBMCs. Subset of the sample: CD45RO+ cells pooled with CCR7-negative TemRA cells. The receptors were sampled from a man younger than 30 in good health. Some clones in this sample may be carry-over from other donors' samples.

This clone appeared a few times. The J gene is TRBJ1-1, the V gene TRBV29-1; D is undetermined. V gave up 4 bases and J gave up 6 bases, with 12 bases separating them. Looked up from germline, CDR1 is SQVTM and CDR2 is ANQGSEA. The CDR3 runs 12 residues. DNA of the CDR3: TGCAGCGTTGTATTTCTGGCAGCTGAAGCTTTCTTT. Residues: CSVVFLAAEAFF. The full variable domain, with the rest looked up from reference TRBV29-1 and TRBJ1-1, is SAVISQKPSRDICQRGTSLTIQCQVDSQVTMMFWYRQQPGQSLTLIATANQGSEATYESGFVIDKFPISRPNLTFSTLTVSNMSPEDSSIYLCSVVFLAAEAFFGQGTRLTVV.

The CDR3 protein is CASSLVQGYEQYF. The CDR3 nucleotides are TGTGCCAGCAGCTTAGTTCAGGGCTACGAGCAGTACTTC. The chain links TRBV11-2 to TRBJ2-7, with TRBD1 as a possible D gene (5 bases). The V and J ends lost 1 base and 3 bases respectively, with 7 bases between them. Germline CDR1 SGHAT, CDR2 FQNNGV. The CDR3 contains 13 residues.

This rearrangement joins TRBV6-5 to TRBJ1-1; 8 bases fit TRBD1. The germline gives CDR1 MNHEY, CDR2 SVGAGI. Germline trimming cut 5 bases from V and 3 bases from J; bases unmatched to any gene: 5. The CDR3 runs 14 residues. The CDR3 protein is CASSLLRGHTEAFF. CDR3 nucleotide sequence: TGTGCCAGCAGTCTTCTCAGGGGGCACACTGAAGCTTTCTTT.

The rearrangement links TRBV23-1 to TRBJ1-4, with D possibly TRBD1 on 5 matching bases. TRBV23-1 is given ORF status, its function remaining uncertain. This CDR3 comprises 15 residues. Trimming left V 7 bases short and J 6 bases short, with 18 bases between. The CDR3 bases are TGCGCCAGCAAACCCCACGCAGGAGGGGATGAAAAACTGTTTTTT. Amino acid sequence: CASKPHAGGDEKLFF.

CDR3 residues: CASRLGNEQFF. CDR3 sequence (DNA): TGTGCCAGCAGACTAGGGAATGAGCAGTTCTTC. The genes are TRBV6-5 and TRBJ2-1, with D possibly being TRBD2 (5 bases). The CDR3 loop spans 11 amino acids. V was pared by 6 bases and J by 7 bases, with 7 bases between. Germline V gene lookup returns CDR1 MNHEY and CDR2 SVGAGI.

The rearrangement links TRBV21-1 to TRBJ2-7; the D call TRBD1 from the table was never checked on the DNA. TRBV21-1 is an annotated pseudogene. The CDR3 covers 18 residues. The CDR3 is CASSKASGTGFLHYEQYF. The DNA of the CDR3 is TGTGCCAGCAGCAAAGCTTCTGGGACAGGGTTTTTGCACTACGAGCAGTACTTC.

The genes are TRBV25-1 and TRBJ2-1; D gene unclear. Per germline, CDR1 MGHDK and CDR2 SYGVNS. CDR3 size: 12 residues. V lost 8 bases to trimming and J lost 0 bases, with 5 bases between them. CDR3 nucleotide sequence: TGTGCCAGCGGCTCCTCCTACAATGAGCAGTTCTTC. It is translated as CASGSSYNEQFF.

The gene calls are TRBV5-6 and TRBJ2-1, with D possibly TRBD2 on 5 matching bases. The CDR3 contains 13 residues. Germline loops: CDR1 SGHDT, CDR2 YYEEEE. Trimming took 4 bases from V and 9 from J, leaving 14 bases between them. The CDR3 loop is CASSHSRVGEQFF. DNA of the CDR3: TGTGCCAGCAGCCATTCGCGGGTTGGTGAGCAGTTCTTC.

This chain joins TRBV27 and TRBJ2-5; TRBD2 might be the D (5 bases). Between the trimmed V and J ends, which lost 2 bases and 9 bases, there was a span of 7 bases. Germline CDR1 is MNHEY and CDR2 is SMNVEV (reference sequence). The CDR3 runs to 11 residues. This chain's CDR3 is CASSLHGAQYF. The CDR3, as DNA: TGTGCCAGCAGTTTACACGGGGCCCAGTACTTC.

This chain joins TRBV7-8 and TRBJ1-3; 7 bases are a match to TRBD1. With 5 bases clipped from V and 0 bases from J, the junction kept 13 bases outside the gene matches. The CDR3 covers 18 residues. Germline values: CDR1 SGHVS, CDR2 FQNEAQ. For the CDR3, the DNA is TGTGCCAGCAGCACAGGGGACACCGCATCCCTCTCTGGAAACACCATATATTTT. It is translated as CASSTGDTASLSGNTIYF.

CDR3 coding DNA: TGTGCCAGTAGTACCCTTAGATCGGTTGGGACTAGCGGGAGCAGGGGCCAAGAGACCCAGTACTTC. This gives the protein CASSTLRSVGTSGSRGQETQYF. The chain is built from TRBV19 and TRBJ2-5; TRBD2 agrees at 14 bases. CDR1 LNHDA and CDR2 SQIVND come from the germline V gene (reference sequence). Trimming removed 4 bases from V and 1 base from J; junction bases left unmatched: 20. The CDR3 has 22 residues.

The chain employs TRBV6-5 and TRBJ1-1; possibly TRBD1 for D (5 bases). Trimming took off 6 bases at V and 1 base at J, with 6 bases between the two ends. Germline CDR1 is MNHEY and CDR2 is SVGAGI. The CDR3 consists of 12 residues. CDR3 bases: TGTGCCAGCAGCGACAGGAACACTGAAGCTTTCTTT. Its protein product is CASSDRNTEAFF.

The V call is TRBV29-1, the J call TRBJ1-1; D perhaps matches TRBD1 (5 bases). This CDR3 is built from 11 residues. V was cut by 7 bases and J by 7 bases, with 13 bases left in between. Germline V gives CDR1 SQVTM, CDR2 ANQGSEA. In nucleotides, the CDR3 is TGCAGCGGGCGGGGGTCAGGTGAAGCTTTCTTT. Translation gives CSGRGSGEAFF. The whole variable domain, filled in from reference TRBV29-1 and TRBJ1-1, reads SAVISQKPSRDICQRGTSLTIQCQVDSQVTMMFWYRQQPGQSLTLIATANQGSEATYESGFVIDKFPISRPNLTFSTLTVSNMSPEDSSIYLCSGRGSGEAFFGQGTRLTVV.

The chain employs TRBV27 and TRBJ2-7; 8 nucleotides match TRBD1. Germline-derived CDR1 and CDR2 are MNHEY and SMNVEV (reference sequence). Losses at the gene ends were 5 bases for V and 2 bases for J; bases not matched to a gene: 5. The CDR3 runs 14 residues. CDR3 in DNA: TGTGCCAGCAGTCCCACAGGGGGACCCTACGAGCAGTACTTC. Translation gives CASSPTGGPYEQYF.